Listed below are T cell receptor beta chains from one sample, sequenced in a study of HIV-infected patients and healthy controls. TCRdb used MiXCR to reprocess the 5' RACE reads, holding one entry per CDR3 protein. Counted here are 14,000 or so distinct CDR3 sequences, 9% to 15% occurring once; the ten biggest clones make up 35% to 45%. Sequences were derived from blood, sampled during antiretroviral therapy. Source of these receptors: an adult with HIV infection. The donor label of this sample is uncertain. Each CDR3 is given with its conserved first and last residue. The D gene is left open where the match is weak. Clone sizes are given selectively: once, few, many, or a class where the clone is expanded.

>-|TRBV12-3/TRBV12-4|TRBJ1-6|-
TGTGCCAGCAGTTTAAACTCCTATAATTCACCCCTCCACTTT
CASSLNSYNSPLHF
>TRBD1|TRBV7-3|TRBJ2-7|-
TGTGCCAGCAGCTTAACAGTCGAGACAGGGGCTTACGAGCAGTACTTC
CASSLTVETGAYEQYF
>TRBD1|TRBV28|TRBJ2-7|-
TGTGCCAGCAGTTTGACAGGGTATTCCTACGAGCAGTACTTC
CASSLTGYSYEQYF
>-|TRBV28|TRBJ2-3|many
TGTGCCAGCAGGGGGGGAGGACTCCTCACAGATACGCAGTATTTT
CASRGGGLLTDTQYF
>TRBD1|TRBV7-7|TRBJ2-5|many
TGTGCTAGCAGCCGGGACAGGGGATTCCAAGAGACCCAGTACTTC
CASSRDRGFQETQYF
>TRBD1|TRBV2|TRBJ2-2|-
TGTGCCAGCAGACCTGACAGGGATAACACCGGGGAGCTGTTTTTT
CASRPDRDNTGELFF
>-|TRBV7-8|TRBJ2-3|many
TGTGCCAGCAGCTTAGAGGCCACCTCACGCACGCAGTATTTT
CASSLEATSRTQYF
>-|TRBV6-6|TRBJ2-2|many
TGTGCCAGCACCAGACAGACGAACACCGGGGAGCTGTTTTTT
CASTRQTNTGELFF
>TRBD2|TRBV3-1|TRBJ2-3|many
TGTGCCAGCAGCCAGCCGGGACTAGCGGGGGGCTACACAGATACGCAGTATTTT
CASSQPGLAGGYTDTQYF
>-|TRBV29-1|TRBJ2-3|many
TGCAGCGCAACGACTAGCACAGATACGCAGTATTTT
CSATTSTDTQYF
>TRBD2|TRBV4-1|TRBJ2-1|-
TGCGCCAGCAGCCAAGATCCTAGCGGGGGGGCCGGGGAGCAGTTCTTC
CASSQDPSGGAGEQFF
>TRBD2|TRBV2|TRBJ2-3|many
TGTGCCAGCAGTGGACGACTAGCGGGGACCGACCTCGATACGCAGTATTTT
CASSGRLAGTDLDTQYF
>-|TRBV5-1|TRBJ2-1|many
TGCGCCAGCAGCTGGGGAGAAACAGTTTACAATGAGCAGTTCTTC
CASSWGETVYNEQFF
>TRBD1|TRBV5-4|TRBJ1-2|many
TGTGCCAGCAGCGGGGGACAGGCGAACTATGGCTACACCTTC
CASSGGQANYGYTF
>-|TRBV6-1|TRBJ2-7|few
TGTGCCAGCAGTGAATGGGGCTCCTACGAGCAGTACTTC
CASSEWGSYEQYF
>TRBD2|TRBV28|TRBJ2-1|few
TGTGCCAGCAGTTTCCCGGGCGGGAGGGACGAGCAGTTCTTC
CASSFPGGRDEQFF
>-|TRBV15|TRBJ2-6|many
TGTGCCACCAGCAGAGATCTCTCTGGGGCCAACGTCCTGACTTTC
CATSRDLSGANVLTF
>-|TRBV20-1|TRBJ2-1|many
TGCAGTGCTAGAGATCGAGCAGGCTTCTACAATGAGCAGTTCTTC
CSARDRAGFYNEQFF
>-|TRBV7-9|TRBJ2-5|medium-sized
TGTGCCAGCAGCCCCCGGACAGCTCAAGAGACCCAGTACTTC
CASSPRTAQETQYF
>-|TRBV6-2/TRBV6-3|TRBJ2-1|many
TGTGCCAGCAGTTATACCAGCCCTCCCTCCTACAATGAGCAGTTCTTC
CASSYTSPPSYNEQFF
>TRBD2|TRBV11-2|TRBJ2-5|many
TGTGCCAGCAGCTTAAGTGGCGGGGGGCAAGAGACCCAGTACTTC
CASSLSGGGQETQYF
>TRBD2|TRBV7-9|TRBJ2-1|many
TGTGCCAGCAGCTTATTTCTCAGCGGGAGGGTCGATGAGCAGTTCTTC
CASSLFLSGRVDEQFF
>-|TRBV5-1|TRBJ2-7|-
TGCGCCAGCAGCTTAGAGCCAGGGGGGATTTACGAGCAGTACTTC
CASSLEPGGIYEQYF
>-|TRBV20-1|TRBJ2-5|many
TGCAGTGCCACCCTATTACCGGACAACCAAGAGACCCAGTACTTC
CSATLLPDNQETQYF
>TRBD2|TRBV14|TRBJ2-1|few
TGTGCCAGCAGCCCGGGACTAGCGGGACTTGGGCAGTTCTTC
CASSPGLAGLGQFF
>TRBD1|TRBV12-3/TRBV12-4|TRBJ2-7|few
TGTGCCAGCAGTTGGACCGGGACAGGGACCTACGAGCAGTACTTC
CASSWTGTGTYEQYF
>-|TRBV28|TRBJ2-5|many
TGTGCCAGCAGGAAAGGAGGGACGGAGACCCAGTACTTC
CASRKGGTETQYF
>-|TRBV11-2|TRBJ2-1|many
TGTGCCAGCAGCTCCCTACTGAGGGGGAGACGGAATGAGCAGTTCTTC
CASSSLLRGRRNEQFF
>-|TRBV19|TRBJ2-2|many
TGTGCCAGTAATACAGGGCCGAACGGGGAGCTGTTTTTT
CASNTGPNGELFF
>-|TRBV5-1|TRBJ1-2|-
TGCGCCAGCAGCTTCATGACTGGAGTTGGGTATGGCTACACCTTC
CASSFMTGVGYGYTF
>-|TRBV28|TRBJ1-4|many
TGTGCCAGCAGTTCCAGGGCTCAAACTAATGAAAAACTGTTTTTT
CASSSRAQTNEKLFF
>TRBD2|TRBV7-2|TRBJ2-7|many
TGTGCCAGCAGCTGGACTAGCGGGCTTTACGAGCAGTACTTC
CASSWTSGLYEQYF
>-|TRBV5-4|TRBJ2-2|medium-sized
TGTGCCAGCAGCTTCGGACACTCCAACACCGGGGAGCTGTTTTTT
CASSFGHSNTGELFF